The 22 T cell receptor beta chains presented below share a single source sample, sequenced in a study of post-analysis software for immune sequencing data. Whole-study results and caveats: Patients carried roughly 5 TRBV segments more frequently than controls did, and TRBV5-6, TRBV5-1 and TRBV20-1 were among them.

The TCR beta cDNA libraries carried unique molecular identifiers. From the PCR reads, TCRdb called clonotypes with MiXCR, one entry per CDR3 protein. There are roughly 800,000 distinct CDR3 sequences in the sample; approximately 30% occur only once, and 0.55% to 0.65% lies in the top ten. Their recognized antigens are unknown. Sequences were obtained from blood. These TCRs come from a girl aged 10-17 years with multiple sclerosis.

The rearrangement uses TRBV20-1 and TRBJ2-1, with 11 bases matching TRBD2. V was pared by 0 bases and J by 9 bases, with 7 bases of the junction left unmatched. Germline values: CDR1 DFQATT, CDR2 SNEGSKA (reference sequence). CDR3 length: 15 residues. In nucleotides, the CDR3 is TGCAGTGCTAGAGAAATAGCGGGGGGGGCGGGTGAGCAGTTCTTC. Its translation is CSAREIAGGAGEQFF.

This clonotype has only a few counts. V gene TRBV20-1 combines with J gene TRBJ1-1; TRBD1 agrees at 10 bases. Germline V gene lookup returns CDR1 DFQATT and CDR2 SNEGSKA (reference sequence). This CDR3 contains 15 residues. Trimming cost V 6 bases and J 5 bases; bases outside gene matches: 12. The DNA of the CDR3 is TGCAGTGCGCTACGTGGGACAGGGGTAATTACTGAAGCTTTCTTT. Its translation: CSALRGTGVITEAFF.

The chain recombines TRBV20-1 with TRBJ2-5; 11 bases line up with TRBD1. V shed 6 bases, J shed 11 bases, and the junction held 14 bases outside the gene matches. CDR1 DFQATT and CDR2 SNEGSKA come from the germline V gene (reference sequence). CDR3 length: 14 residues. This CDR3 is CSAEPRTGGNEQYF. In DNA, the CDR3 is TGCAGTGCCGAACCCCGGACAGGGGGCAATGAGCAGTACTTC.

The rearrangement uses TRBV29-1 and TRBJ1-1, with D possibly being TRBD1 (5 bases). CDR1 and CDR2 (germline): SQVTM, ANQGSEA. Between the trimmed V and J ends, which lost 7 bases and 0 bases, there was a span of 18 bases. CDR3 length: 15 residues. This chain's CDR3 is CSASLKQAMNTEAFF. CDR3 nucleotide sequence: TGCAGCGCATCGTTAAAACAGGCCATGAACACTGAAGCTTTCTTT.

The table lists this clonotype with many counts. The chain couples TRBV12-3 or TRBV12-4 to TRBJ1-2; 10 bases agree with TRBD1. The CDR3 has 15 amino acids. The trim removed 6 bases at V and 7 bases at J, leaving 11 bases unmatched. The CDR3 DNA sequence: TGTGCCAGCAGAAAACGGGGGACAGGGGAAGGTGGCTACACCTTC. Amino acids: CASRKRGTGEGGYTF.

This clonotype was observed at least ten times. The genes are TRBV6-6 and TRBJ2-1, with D tentatively TRBD1 or TRBD2 (7 bases each). Trimming stripped 0 bases from V and 2 bases from J, with 14 bases between. Germline V lookup: CDR1 MNHNY, CDR2 SVGAGI (reference sequence). CDR3 length equals 17 residues. The CDR3 here is CASSYSGPGGAYNEQFF. Here the CDR3 DNA reads TGTGCCAGCAGTTACTCCGGGCCAGGGGGGGCCTACAATGAGCAGTTCTTC.

V gene TRBV29-1 combines with J gene TRBJ2-1; D may correspond to TRBD1 or TRBD2 (5 bases each). This CDR3 region has 12 residues. V lost 4 bases to trimming and J lost 8 bases, with 12 bases between them. From germline, CDR1 is SQVTM and CDR2 ANQGSEA. The CDR3 DNA sequence: TGCAGCGTTGCTCCGGGGCGGGATGAGCAGTTCTTC. Translating it yields CSVAPGRDEQFF.

The chain couples TRBV5-6 to TRBJ2-2; a possible D gene is TRBD2 (5 bases). The V end lost 4 bases, the J end lost 7 bases, and 20 bases lay between the germline ends. Per germline, CDR1 SGHDT and CDR2 YYEEEE. The CDR3 has 16 amino acids. The CDR3: CASSKSLSSLHGELFF. For the CDR3, the DNA is TGTGCCAGCAGCAAGTCCCTCTCTAGCCTTCACGGGGAGCTGTTTTTT.

The chain has TRBV28 and TRBJ2-3; tentatively, D is TRBD2 (6 bases). This CDR3 is 15 amino acids long. The germline V gene has CDR1 MDHEN and CDR2 SYDVKM. The germline V and J ends were trimmed by 7 bases and 0 bases, with 14 bases remaining between them. CDR3 loop: CASTRGFPSTDTQYF. In DNA form, the CDR3 reads TGTGCCAGCACGCGGGGATTCCCCAGCACAGATACGCAGTATTTT.

The V call is TRBV20-1, the J call TRBJ1-5; D remains ambiguous. With 3 bases removed from V and 5 bases from J, the gap between germline ends came to 11 bases. The CDR3 sequence is 13 residues long. Germline lookup yields CDR1 DFQATT and CDR2 SNEGSKA (reference sequence). DNA for the CDR3: TGCAGTGCTAGTCGGCAGCCAGATCAGCCCCAGCATTTT. Its protein product is CSASRQPDQPQHF.

The chain uses TRBV6-1 and TRBJ2-7, with 11 positions matching TRBD2. CDR3 length equals 16 residues. CDR1 is MNHNS and CDR2 is SASEGT in the germline V gene. The ends lost 4 bases at V and 6 bases at J; junction bases unmatched: 11. CDR3 DNA sequence: TGTGCCAGCAGTGTTACTAGCGGGAGTTTAATAGGCGAGCAGTACTTC. Its protein product is CASSVTSGSLIGEQYF.

This chain connects TRBV27 to TRBJ2-1; 7 bases map to TRBD1. The CDR3 is 16 residues long. V gave up 6 bases and J gave up 3 bases; unmatched junction bases: 11. Germline assignment: CDR1 MNHEY and CDR2 SMNVEV (reference sequence). This CDR3 is CASRIAGTVRYNEQFF. The CDR3 DNA reads as TGTGCCAGCAGAATTGCCGGGACAGTACGCTACAATGAGCAGTTCTTC.

The table lists this clonotype with a few counts. The chain joins TRBV21-1 to TRBJ2-7. TRBV21-1 is deemed a pseudogene. The CDR3 is 13 residues long. The CDR3 bases are TGTGCCAGCAGCAAAGTCCGGCAGATCGAGCAGTACTTC. Its protein product is CASSKVRQIEQYF.

This rearrangement joins TRBV7-9 to TRBJ2-1, with D tentatively TRBD1 (6 bases). Trimming shortened V by 1 base and J by 0 bases, and 16 bases separated the two germline ends. Germline assignment: CDR1 SEHNR and CDR2 FQNEAQ (reference sequence). The CDR3 runs 18 residues. The chain's CDR3 is CASSLDRGGRVSYNEQFF. The CDR3 DNA reads as TGTGCCAGCAGCTTAGACCGTGGGGGCCGAGTCTCCTACAATGAGCAGTTCTTC.

This clonotype was recorded a few times. In nucleotides, the CDR3 is TGTGCCAGCAGTTATCCAGGGGTCGGCTATGGCTACACCTTC. This codes for CASSYPGVGYGYTF. The V gene is TRBV12-3 or TRBV12-4, the J gene TRBJ1-2, with TRBD1 as a possible D gene (6 bases). The CDR3 loop spans 14 amino acids. Trimming removed 4 bases at V and 4 bases at J, with 13 bases between.

The table lists this clonotype with many counts. The chain joins TRBV7-2 to TRBJ2-3; D possibly corresponds to TRBD2 (5 bases). The V and J ends lost 0 bases and 6 bases respectively, with 13 bases between them. This CDR3 contains 15 residues. CDR1 and CDR2 (germline): SGHTA, FQGNSA. The CDR3 loop reads CASSLAASGRDTQYF. The CDR3 DNA sequence: TGTGCCAGCAGCTTAGCGGCAAGCGGACGTGATACGCAGTATTTT. The full variable domain, its missing parts supplied by reference TRBV7-2 and TRBJ2-3, is GAGVSQSPSNKVTEKGKDVELRCDPISGHTALYWYRQSLGQGLEFLIYFQGNSAPDKSGLPSDRFSAERTGGSVSTLTIQRTQQEDSAVYLCASSLAASGRDTQYFGPGTRLTVL.

This clonotype showed up many times. This rearrangement joins TRBV18 to TRBJ2-5; D not certain. Germline V lookup: CDR1 KGHSH, CDR2 LQKENI. The CDR3 consists of 12 residues. V gave up 1 base and J gave up 5 bases, with 5 bases separating them. Here the CDR3 DNA reads TGTGCCAGCTCACCACTAGATGAGACCCAGTACTTC. Translated: CASSPLDETQYF.

V is TRBV20-1 and J is TRBJ1-6, with 7 bases matching TRBD1. CDR3 length: 20 amino acids. Per the germline V gene, CDR1 is DFQATT and CDR2 is SNEGSKA (reference sequence). V shed 0 bases, J shed 3 bases, and the junction held 17 bases outside the gene matches. The CDR3 DNA is TGCAGTGCTAGAGACCAGGGACAGCTAAAGCAACAGTACTATAATTCACCCCTCCACTTT. As protein: CSARDQGQLKQQYYNSPLHF.

The rearrangement uses TRBV29-1 and TRBJ2-3; TRBD2 agrees at 9 bases. This CDR3 has 15 residues. V shed 5 bases and J 4 bases; nucleotides not matched to a gene: 10. CDR1 is SQVTM and CDR2 is ANQGSEA in the germline V gene. The CDR3 protein is CSVPRNSGSSDTQYF. CDR3 nucleotide sequence: TGCAGCGTTCCCCGGAATAGCGGGAGTTCAGATACGCAGTATTTT.

CDR3 coding DNA: TGTGCCAGCAGCCCTCGGGCGGGAGGCTTCTACGAGCAGTACTTC. This sequence encodes CASSPRAGGFYEQYF. The genes are TRBV7-8 and TRBJ2-7; 8 bases are shared with TRBD2. This CDR3 spans 15 amino acids. Trimming removed 5 bases from V and 3 bases from J; junction bases left unmatched: 9. Germline CDR1 reads SGHVS; CDR2 reads FQNEAQ.

The CDR3 here is CASSLVGGWLATEAFF. CDR3 sequence (DNA): TGCGCCAGCAGCTTGGTAGGTGGATGGTTGGCCACTGAAGCTTTCTTT. The gene calls are TRBV5-1 and TRBJ1-1; D is uncertain. The V gene lost 0 bases and the J gene lost 4 bases, with 16 bases spanning the gap. Germline lookup yields CDR1 SGHRS and CDR2 YFSETQ. The CDR3 length is 16 residues.

This clonotype was counted at least ten times. The V gene is TRBV6-5, the J gene TRBJ2-1; D gene uncertain. From germline, CDR1 is MNHEY and CDR2 SVGAGI. V lost 5 bases and J lost 3, with 8 bases in between. The CDR3 spans 13 residues. The CDR3 DNA sequence: TGTGCCAGCAGTACCAACAGCTACAATGAGCAGTTCTTC. It encodes CASSTNSYNEQFF.